This T cell receptor beta chain was captured by sequencing in a study of vaccination and CD4 T cells after COVID-19. Turning to the study itself: The stimulating agents, overlapping spike peptides, came from SARS-CoV-2, HCoV-NL63, HCoV-OC43 and HCoV-229E.

Notes on the study in general: In convalescent patients, a median 86.3% of reactive clones appeared only post-vaccination. Going from about 22 to 38, median SARS-CoV-2-reactive clonotypes did not rise significantly.

Looked up from germline, CDR1 is MDHEN and CDR2 is SYDVKM. Trimming took off 2 bases at V and 8 bases at J, with 12 bases between the two ends. The length of the CDR3 is 13 residues. Sample treatment: approximately nine-day PBMC culture with coronavirus spike peptide pools or control peptides (ViraFEST assay). Positive PCR tests came between March and December 2020, ahead of the US Alpha, Beta and Delta variants. Concerning this clonotype itself: No antigen is known for it.

Sequencing of the DNA from cultured CD4+ T cells was carried out with the Oncomine TCR Beta short-read assay. One entry per CDR3 protein results from TCRdb running MiXCR on the PCR reads. The data hold roughly 20,000 distinct CDR3 sequences, with roughly 29% observed a single time. The sequence derives from a human donor with COVID-19. Sequencing used cultured CD4+ T cells from blood. This sequence joins TRBV28 and TRBJ1-2; D not resolved. CDR3 nucleotide sequence: TGTGCCAGCAGTTTACGACCGGGTCGGGGCTACACCTTC. Protein sequence: CASSLRPGRGYTF.